The 25 T cell receptor beta chains below all came from one sample that was sequenced in a study of blood T cells in healthy people across ages. Primers used in a second PCR of about 7 to 12 cycles were a sample-barcoded 5' primer and a J-beta primer mix. TCRdb reprocessed the 5' RACE reads via MiXCR and lists one record per CDR3 protein. This sample has about 1.8 million distinct CDR3 sequences, with 40% to 55% found just once. Sequencing was done on a sample of blood. The source of these receptors is a woman aged 40 to 55 in good health.

This sequence joins TRBV6-2 or TRBV6-3 and TRBJ2-1; D uncertain. Deletions cut 8 bases from V and 6 bases from J, with 14 bases between. This CDR3 contains 13 residues. Germline V gene data show CDR1 as MNHEY and CDR2 as SVGEGT. The CDR3 nucleotides are TGTGCCAGCCTTTTGTCAGGAGTCAATGAGCAGTTCTTC. Protein: CASLLSGVNEQFF.

The rearrangement uses TRBV27 and TRBJ2-5; 11 bases agree with TRBD2. Near its end, the DNA agrees better with TRBJ2-7, so the J call may be wrong. Germline CDR1 and CDR2: MNHEY and SMNVEV (reference sequence). The CDR3 runs 16 residues. The CDR3 DNA is TGTGCCAGCAGTTTCCTCCCTAGCGGGGGGTTCTACGAGCAGTACTTC. Protein sequence: CASSFLPSGGFYEQYF.

The chain is built from TRBV6-1 and TRBJ2-6, with 9 positions matching TRBD1. Germline V gene sequence: CDR1 MNHNS, CDR2 SASEGT. The J segment lost 2 bases and the V segment lost 7 bases, leaving 12 bases of the junction unmatched. The CDR3 has 18 residues. This chain's CDR3 is CASTSRDRVVTGANVLTF. CDR3 sequence (DNA): TGTGCCAGCACATCTAGGGACAGGGTCGTCACTGGGGCCAACGTCCTGACTTTC.

This sequence joins TRBV24-1 and TRBJ2-5; 9 bases match TRBD1. CDR1 is KGHDR, CDR2 SFDVKD, per germline. Germline trimming cut 2 bases from V and 5 bases from J; bases unmatched to any gene: 11. The CDR3 loop spans 17 amino acids. CDR3: CATSDSNRGRFGETQYF. The CDR3 DNA follows: TGTGCCACCAGTGATTCAAACAGGGGGCGATTTGGGGAGACCCAGTACTTC.

The chain couples TRBV29-1 to TRBJ2-1; 10 bases match TRBD1. Germline V gene sequence: CDR1 SQVTM, CDR2 ANQGSEA. This CDR3 has 16 residues. The CDR3 loop is CSLTGGYAREGNEQFF. The DNA of the CDR3 is TGCAGTCTGACAGGGGGCTATGCACGGGAGGGAAATGAGCAGTTCTTC.

The rearrangement uses TRBV25-1 and TRBJ2-2; either TRBD1 or TRBD2 may supply D (5 bases each). The germline V gene encodes CDR1 MGHDK and CDR2 SYGVNS. The CDR3 has 15 residues. V was cut by 11 bases and J by 2 bases, with 18 bases left in between. As DNA, the CDR3 is TGTGCCCTCCACCCCGGTGGGGGAAACACCGGGGAGCTGTTTTTT. Protein: CALHPGGGNTGELFF.

This chain uses TRBV5-1 with TRBJ1-2, with 8 bases matching TRBD1. V shed 4 bases, J shed 3 bases, and the junction held 8 bases outside the gene matches. This CDR3 has 15 residues. Per the germline V gene, CDR1 is SGHRS and CDR2 is YFSETQ. The CDR3, as DNA: TGCGCCAGCAGCCCGGGCGACAGGGGTTACTATGGCTACACCTTC. This gives the protein CASSPGDRGYYGYTF.

V gene TRBV7-2 combines with J gene TRBJ1-4; D uncertain. Germline CDR1 reads SGHTA; CDR2 reads FQGNSA. The CDR3 extends over 16 amino acids. Between the trimmed V and J ends, which lost 8 bases and 1 base, there was a span of 17 bases. CDR3 in amino acids: CASAGQAAKTNEKLFF. CDR3 DNA: TGTGCCAGCGCCGGCCAAGCAGCTAAAACTAATGAAAAACTGTTTTTT. The full variable domain, its missing parts supplied by reference TRBV7-2 and TRBJ1-4, is GAGVSQSPSNKVTEKGKDVELRCDPISGHTALYWYRQSLGQGLEFLIYFQGNSAPDKSGLPSDRFSAERTGGSVSTLTIQRTQQEDSAVYLCASAGQAAKTNEKLFFGSGTQLSVL.

The rearrangement joins TRBV12-3 or TRBV12-4 to TRBJ2-1; D might be TRBD1 (6 bases). CDR3 length equals 16 residues. V shed 5 bases and J shed 1 base, with 15 bases lying between them. The CDR3 bases are TGTGCCAGCAGTCTCCCCGGACAGAGATCCTACAATGAGCAGTTCTTC. Its protein is CASSLPGQRSYNEQFF.

This clonotype was observed a few times. The V gene is TRBV4-2, the J gene TRBJ2-1, with D perhaps matching TRBD1 or TRBD2 (5 bases each). The CDR3 sequence is 14 residues long. In germline, CDR1 is LGHNA, CDR2 YNFKEQ. Between the trimmed V and J ends, which lost 4 bases and 5 bases, there was a span of 12 bases. CDR3 in DNA: TGTGCCAGCAGCCCGGGACCTGTTGACAATGAGCAGTTCTTC. Translation: CASSPGPVDNEQFF.

The chain is built from TRBV27 and TRBJ1-1; D is unclear. The CDR3 has 15 amino acids. Trimming took off 2 bases at V and 0 bases at J, with 10 bases between the two ends. The V gene's germline CDR1 is MNHEY and CDR2 SMNVEV (reference sequence). The CDR3 DNA reads TGTGCCAGCAGTTTAGTCCAGTCGGTGAACACTGAAGCTTTCTTT. Amino acids: CASSLVQSVNTEAFF.

The genes are TRBV9 and TRBJ1-6, with D possibly being TRBD1 (6 bases). Trimming took off 0 bases at V and 7 bases at J, with 11 bases between the two ends. CDR1 is SGDLS, CDR2 YYNGEE, per germline. The CDR3 consists of 15 residues. CDR3 loop: CASSVEGGANSPLHF. The CDR3 DNA reads TGTGCCAGCAGCGTAGAGGGGGGCGCGAATTCACCCCTCCACTTT.

This clonotype was counted a few times. The chain joins TRBV6-5 to TRBJ2-4; 7 bases align to TRBD2. From germline, CDR1 is MNHEY and CDR2 SVGAGI. This CDR3 is 15 amino acids long. The V and J ends lost 2 bases and 3 bases, in that order; junction bases with no gene match: 4. The CDR3 sequence: CASSYGGVGKNIQYF. In DNA, the CDR3 is TGTGCCAGCAGTTACGGGGGGGTGGGCAAAAACATTCAGTACTTC.

The chain employs TRBV2 and TRBJ2-1, with TRBD2 identical over 9 bases. Germline V gene sequence: CDR1 SNHLY, CDR2 FYNNEI. Trimming at V came to 5 bases and at J to 10 bases, leaving 9 bases not matched to a gene. This CDR3 comprises 14 residues. This CDR3 reads CASSRPVAGAEQFF. CDR3 bases: TGTGCCAGCAGTAGGCCCGTAGCGGGGGCGGAGCAGTTCTTC.

The rearrangement joins TRBV2 to TRBJ1-6; D is perhaps TRBD1 (6 bases). Germline CDR1 SNHLY, CDR2 FYNNEI. Trimming shortened V by 5 bases and J by 0 bases, and 11 bases separated the two germline ends. The CDR3 consists of 16 residues. The CDR3 DNA reads TGTGCCAGCAGTTACAGGGCCAGCTCCTATAATTCACCCCTCCACTTT. This translates into CASSYRASSYNSPLHF.

This clonotype has a handful of counts. In nucleotides, the CDR3 is TGTGCCAGCACCAATCCAGGGACCGAAACAGATACGCAGTATTTT. Residues: CASTNPGTETDTQYF. J is TRBJ2-3 and V is TRBV9; either TRBD1 or TRBD2 may supply D (5 bases each). The CDR3 is made up of 15 amino acids. Germline V gene lookup returns CDR1 SGDLS and CDR2 YYNGEE. V was trimmed by 6 bases and J by 3 bases, leaving 17 bases between them.

V and J are TRBV19 and TRBJ2-1; no clear D. With 3 bases removed from V and 4 bases from J, the gap between germline ends came to 13 bases. The CDR3 extends over 15 amino acids. Per germline, CDR1 LNHDA and CDR2 SQIVND (reference sequence). The CDR3 sequence: CASSIGRLLYNEQFF. DNA for the CDR3: TGTGCCAGTAGTATTGGACGGCTCCTGTACAATGAGCAGTTCTTC.

This clonotype was counted only a few times. The V gene is TRBV28, the J gene TRBJ2-3, with TRBD1 matching 8 bases. The V and J ends lost 1 base and 0 bases, in that order; junction bases with no gene match: 3. The CDR3 is made up of 16 amino acids. The germline CDR1 and CDR2 sequences are MDHEN and SYDVKM. As DNA, the CDR3 is TGTGCCAGCAGTTTATCCGGGACAGGTAGCACAGATACGCAGTATTTT. Translation: CASSLSGTGSTDTQYF. The whole variable domain, remainder taken from reference TRBV28 and TRBJ2-3, is DVKVTQSSRYLVKRTGEKVFLECVQDMDHENMFWYRQDPGLGLRLIYFSYDVKMKEKGDIPEGYSVSREKKERFSLILESASTNQTSMYLCASSLSGTGSTDTQYFGPGTRLTVL.

Worth noting for this clonotype: A much bigger clone sits one base away, suggesting this may be a read error. The rearrangement joins TRBV4-3 to TRBJ2-5, with 8 bases lining up with TRBD1. TRBJ2-7 matches the DNA end more closely, so the J call is doubtful. Germline V gene data show CDR1 as LGHNA and CDR2 as YSLEER. The CDR3 is 14 amino acids. CDR3 coding DNA: TGCGCCAGCAGCCACGAGACAGGGGTCTACGAGCAGTACTTC. Protein product: CASSHETGVYEQYF.

This clonotype was observed once. The chain employs TRBV5-1 and TRBJ1-5; TRBD1 is a possible D gene (5 bases). V was shortened by 4 bases and J by 7 bases, with 18 bases between the two germline ends. The CDR3 extends over 15 amino acids. CDR1 SGHRS and CDR2 YFSETQ come from the germline V gene. The CDR3 loop reads CASSRSGGSGQPQHF. As DNA, the CDR3 is TGCGCCAGCAGCCGCTCGGGGGGTTCCGGGCAGCCCCAGCATTTT.

The rearrangement joins TRBV7-8 to TRBJ1-1; D ambiguous. Germline CDR1 reads SGHVS; CDR2 reads FQNEAQ. V was shortened by 1 base and J by 5 bases, with 17 bases between the two germline ends. The CDR3 length is 16 residues. DNA of the CDR3: TGTGCCAGCAGCTTAGTCCCGGCAGCCCAAGAGACTGAAGCTTTCTTT. Protein sequence: CASSLVPAAQETEAFF. Drawing the rest from reference TRBV7-8 and TRBJ1-1, the complete variable domain is GAGVSQSPRYKVAKRGQDVALRCDPISGHVSLFWYQQALGQGPEFLTYFQNEAQLDKSGLPSDRFFAERPEGSVSTLKIQRTQQEDSAVYLCASSLVPAAQETEAFFGQGTRLTVV.

The chain is built from TRBV6-6 and TRBJ2-1, with 7 bases aligning to TRBD2. Trimming removed 3 bases from V and 10 bases from J; junction bases left unmatched: 9. The CDR3 is 14 residues long. Germline loops: CDR1 MNHNY, CDR2 SVGAGI (reference sequence). The CDR3 here is CASSYASGGREQFF. The CDR3 bases are TGTGCCAGCAGTTATGCATCGGGGGGTCGAGAGCAGTTCTTC.

This clonotype has a handful of counts. The gene calls are TRBV20-1 and TRBJ2-5, with D possibly being TRBD1 or TRBD2 (5 bases each). The CDR3 contains 12 residues. Trimming pared 3 bases from V and 7 bases from J, leaving 12 bases between. Germline V gene lookup returns CDR1 DFQATT and CDR2 SNEGSKA (reference sequence). This CDR3 is CSASLPGGTQYF. The CDR3 DNA follows: TGCAGTGCTAGTTTGCCTGGGGGGACCCAGTACTTC.

This chain links TRBV20-1 with TRBJ1-2; D is ambiguous. Germline CDR1 is DFQATT and CDR2 is SNEGSKA (reference sequence). The V gene lost 5 bases and the J gene lost 4 bases, with 14 bases spanning the gap. The CDR3 length is 13 residues. Here the CDR3 reads CSAFTRGIYGYTF. CDR3 DNA: TGCAGTGCTTTCACCCGAGGGATCTATGGCTACACCTTC.

This clonotype was seen only a few times. This chain joins TRBV5-6 and TRBJ2-1, with D hard to call. Trimming removed 5 bases at V and 6 bases at J, with 9 bases between. Germline values: CDR1 SGHDT, CDR2 YYEEEE. The length of the CDR3 is 12 residues. CDR3: CASSWAVNEQFF. CDR3 coding DNA: TGTGCCAGCAGTTGGGCGGTCAATGAGCAGTTCTTC.